Shown below are 10 T cell receptor beta chains from a single sample sequenced in a study of T-cell memory formation after mild COVID-19. From the 5' RACE reads, TCRdb called clonotypes with MiXCR, one entry per CDR3 protein. The repertoire holds over 300,000 distinct CDR3 sequences, with 20% to 25% as singletons. Input material: PBMCs or a T cell subset sorted from them (not recorded which). These receptors all come from a young man who had mild COVID-19 (a few samples of this study predate the infection). Cell type and time point are not known.

The CDR3 reads CAISQTTGRYGYTF. The CDR3 DNA reads TGTGCCATCAGCCAGACGACAGGGAGGTATGGCTACACCTTC. The chain joins TRBV10-3 to TRBJ1-2; 7 nucleotides match TRBD1. The trim removed 6 bases at V and 5 bases at J, leaving 9 bases unmatched. The CDR3 is 14 residues long. CDR1 is ENHRY and CDR2 is SYGVKD in the germline V gene.

The rearrangement joins TRBV18 to TRBJ2-1, with 8 bases identical to TRBD2. V shed 5 bases, J shed 1 base, and the junction held 1 base outside the gene matches. Germline CDR1 is KGHSH and CDR2 is LQKENI. The CDR3 covers 14 residues. The CDR3: CASSVAGSYNEQFF. For the CDR3, the DNA is TGTGCCAGCTCAGTAGCGGGGTCCTACAATGAGCAGTTCTTC.

Ten or more counts support this clonotype. This chain links TRBV4-1 with TRBJ2-2; no definite D call. This CDR3 contains 15 residues. Germline values: CDR1 MGHRA, CDR2 YSYEKL. Trimming removed 0 bases from V and 4 bases from J, with 9 bases in between. As DNA, the CDR3 is TGCGCCAGCAGCCAAGAGGTGGCCGTCACCGGGGAGCTGTTTTTT. Encoded protein: CASSQEVAVTGELFF.

The rearrangement uses TRBV10-3 and TRBJ2-5; 10 bases line up with TRBD2. With V trimmed by 6 bases and J by 5 bases, 12 bases remained unmatched. CDR1 is ENHRY, CDR2 SYGVKD, per germline. The CDR3 runs 16 residues. The CDR3 DNA follows: TGTGCCATCAGCCACATTGAGCGGGGGGGCCGGGAGACCCAGTACTTC. Residues: CAISHIERGGRETQYF.

The gene calls are TRBV7-2 and TRBJ2-2, with 7 bases that match TRBD1. V shed 3 bases and J 3 bases; nucleotides not matched to a gene: 4. The CDR3 sequence is 15 residues long. CDR1 and CDR2 (germline): SGHTA, FQGNSA. CDR3 loop: CASSFTGVDTGELFF. The DNA of the CDR3 is TGTGCCAGCAGCTTTACAGGGGTCGACACCGGGGAGCTGTTTTTT. Together with reference TRBV7-2 and TRBJ2-2, the CDR3 gives the full variable domain: GAGVSQSPSNKVTEKGKDVELRCDPISGHTALYWYRQSLGQGLEFLIYFQGNSAPDKSGLPSDRFSAERTGGSVSTLTIQRTQQEDSAVYLCASSFTGVDTGELFFGEGSRLTVL.

V is TRBV6-5 and J is TRBJ1-1, with 9 bases fitting TRBD1. Germline trimming cut 6 bases from V and 5 bases from J; bases unmatched to any gene: 4. In germline, CDR1 is MNHEY, CDR2 SVGAGI. CDR3 size: 13 residues. CDR3 sequence: CASRPGQGTEAFF. The CDR3, as DNA: TGTGCCAGCAGACCCGGACAGGGGACTGAAGCTTTCTTT.

This clonotype was counted a few times. The genes are TRBV6-5 and TRBJ1-5, with D maybe TRBD1 (6 bases). CDR3 length: 15 amino acids. Germline V CDR1 and CDR2: MNHEY, SVGAGI. Trimming pared 5 bases from V and 6 bases from J, leaving 17 bases between. DNA of the CDR3: TGTGCCAGCAGTCCCGAGGGGGGCGTATTTCAGCCCCAGCATTTT. It yields the protein CASSPEGGVFQPQHF.

The chain is built from TRBV28 and TRBJ1-4; D remains ambiguous. This CDR3 has 13 residues. Trimming took 6 bases from V and 8 from J, leaving 13 bases between them. Germline lookup yields CDR1 MDHEN and CDR2 SYDVKM. CDR3 DNA: TGTGCCAGCAGGCCCCCCACTCCGGAAAAACTGTTTTTT. Translated, it gives CASRPPTPEKLFF.

The V gene is TRBV4-1, the J gene TRBJ2-1; perhaps TRBD2 as D (7 bases). The germline CDR1 and CDR2 sequences are MGHRA and YSYEKL. This CDR3 region has 17 residues. The germline V and J ends were trimmed by 4 bases and 0 bases, with 16 bases remaining between them. CDR3 sequence: CASSPGGARSSYNEQFF. The CDR3 DNA follows: TGCGCCAGCAGCCCTGGGGGGGCCCGGAGCTCCTACAATGAGCAGTTCTTC.

The table lists this clonotype with a few counts. V is TRBV6-2 or TRBV6-3 and J is TRBJ2-6, with D hard to call. Germline V gene lookup returns CDR1 MNHEY and CDR2 SVGEGT. Trimming stripped 11 bases from V and 0 bases from J, with 8 bases between. The length of the CDR3 is 13 residues. This CDR3 is CAGGVSGANVLTF. CDR3 in DNA: TGTGCCGGTGGGGTCTCTGGGGCCAACGTCCTGACTTTC.